A selection of T cell receptor beta chains follows, all from one sample in a study of beta chain features in type 1 diabetes. This table comes from immunoSEQ multiplex PCR, and its TCRdb copy is limited to in-frame clones, with some not included. The sample includes about 230,000 clones, around 10% of them seen just once. The specimen sequenced was naive CD4+ T cells from blood. The receptors stem from a woman aged 18-29 years in good health. CDR3s include the opening cysteine and the closing phenylalanine or tryptophan. The order of the fields is J gene, V gene, D gene, clone size, CDR3 protein, CDR3 DNA. The D gene is left open where the match is weak. Clone size is shown for a subset of rows, as once, few, many or a class of expanded clone.

J: TRBJ2-7
V: TRBV21-1
D: -
size: -
CDR3: CASSNEDRSPYEQYF
DNA: TGTGCCAGCAGCAACGAGGACAGGAGCCCCTACGAGCAGTACTTC

J: TRBJ2-3
V: TRBV2
D: -
size: many
CDR3: CASSAGGTDTQYF
DNA: TGTGCCAGCAGTGCTGGAGGCACAGATACGCAGTATTTT

J: TRBJ2-7
V: TRBV5-1
D: -
size: few
CDR3: CASSLLQNYEQYF
DNA: TGCGCCAGCAGCTTGCTACAGAACTACGAGCAGTACTTC

J: TRBJ1-4
V: TRBV6-1
D: -
size: few
CDR3: CASSEAAGYGEKLFF
DNA: TGTGCCAGCAGTGAAGCGGCAGGGTATGGAGAAAAACTGTTTTTT

J: TRBJ2-5
V: TRBV2
D: -
size: -
CDR3: CASSEEGGETQYF
DNA: TGTGCCAGCAGTGAAGAGGGGGGGGAGACCCAGTACTTC

J: TRBJ1-1
V: TRBV18
D: -
size: -
CDR3: CASSPPGNTEAFF
DNA: TGTGCCAGCTCACCACCCGGGAACACTGAAGCTTTCTTT

J: TRBJ2-7
V: TRBV19
D: TRBD2
size: few
CDR3: CASSLAGGSYEQYF
DNA: TGTGCCAGTAGCTTAGCGGGAGGTTCCTACGAGCAGTACTTC

J: TRBJ2-5
V: TRBV19
D: TRBD2
size: few
CDR3: CASRWGGTGTETQYF
DNA: TGTGCCAGTAGATGGGGAGGGACCGGGACGGAGACCCAGTACTTC

J: TRBJ2-5
V: TRBV7-2
D: -
size: -
CDR3: CASSIGQYEETQYF
DNA: TGTGCCAGCAGCATCGGACAGTACGAAGAGACCCAGTACTTC

J: TRBJ2-1
V: TRBV6-6
D: -
size: -
CDR3: CASSYREKSNEQFF
DNA: TGTGCCAGCAGTTACCGGGAGAAGAGCAATGAGCAGTTCTTC

J: TRBJ1-2
V: TRBV9
D: -
size: many
CDR3: CASSALAWSDGYTF
DNA: TGTGCCAGCAGCGCGCTCGCATGGAGTGATGGCTACACCTTC

J: TRBJ2-2
V: TRBV30
D: -
size: few
CDR3: CAFSVAGELFF
DNA: TGTGCCTTTTCCGTTGCCGGGGAGCTGTTTTTT

J: TRBJ2-5
V: TRBV23-1
D: -
size: many
CDR3: CARTEGETQYF
DNA: TGCGCCAGGACCGAGGGAGAGACCCAGTACTTC

J: TRBJ1-2
V: TRBV7-9
D: -
size: -
CDR3: CASSVSTDSYGYTF
DNA: TGTGCCAGCAGCGTAAGCACCGATAGCTATGGCTACACCTTC

J: TRBJ1-1
V: TRBV29-1
D: TRBD1
size: -
CDR3: CSVGQQAEAFF
DNA: TGCAGCGTGGGACAGCAGGCTGAAGCTTTCTTT

J: TRBJ2-1
V: TRBV18
D: -
size: many
CDR3: CASSPPGGGYNEQFF
DNA: TGTGCCAGCTCACCACCGGGCGGAGGCTACAATGAGCAGTTCTTC

J: TRBJ1-1
V: TRBV18
D: -
size: -
CDR3: CASSPKTGMNTEAFF
DNA: TGTGCCAGCTCACCAAAAACAGGGATGAACACTGAAGCTTTCTTT

J: TRBJ1-2
V: TRBV10-3
D: TRBD1
size: few
CDR3: CAISKGQGYGYTF
DNA: TGTGCCATCAGCAAAGGACAGGGCTATGGCTACACCTTC

J: TRBJ2-7
V: TRBV5-1
D: TRBD1
size: -
CDR3: CASSLGTGDIYEQYF
DNA: TGCGCCAGCAGCCTCGGGACAGGGGATATCTACGAGCAGTACTTC

J: TRBJ2-3
V: TRBV29-1
D: -
size: many
CDR3: CSVGYSLGTDTQYF
DNA: TGCAGCGTTGGATACTCCCTGGGCACAGATACGCAGTATTTT

J: TRBJ2-6
V: TRBV30
D: TRBD2
size: few
CDR3: CAWTTIAGGPAGANVLTF
DNA: TGTGCCTGGACCACAATAGCGGGGGGGCCTGCGGGGGCCAACGTCCTGACTTTC

J: TRBJ2-7
V: TRBV5-1
D: TRBD1
size: -
CDR3: CASSLEVGRQGFF
DNA: TGCGCCAGCAGCTTGGAAGTAGGGAGACAGGGCTTCTTC

J: TRBJ1-1
V: TRBV29-1
D: -
size: -
CDR3: CSLGTGHRNTEAFF
DNA: TGCAGCCTTGGTACGGGACACAGGAACACTGAAGCTTTCTTT

J: TRBJ1-1
V: TRBV14
D: -
size: few
CDR3: CASSRQYTEAFF
DNA: TGTGCCAGCAGCCGACAGTACACTGAAGCTTTCTTT

J: TRBJ1-6
V: TRBV7-9
D: TRBD1
size: -
CDR3: CASSFSGTGFSNSPLHF
DNA: TGTGCCAGCAGCTTTTCGGGGACAGGGTTCTCTAATTCACCCCTCCACTTT

J: TRBJ2-5
V: TRBV6-5
D: -
size: few
CDR3: CASRWSIQETQYF
DNA: TGTGCCAGCAGGTGGAGCATCCAAGAGACCCAGTACTTC

J: TRBJ2-5
V: TRBV20-1
D: -
size: -
CDR3: CSAREQETQYF
DNA: TGCAGTGCCAGGGAACAAGAGACCCAGTACTTC

J: TRBJ2-1
V: TRBV9
D: TRBD2
size: few
CDR3: CASSGLAGGEQFF
DNA: TGTGCCAGCAGCGGGCTAGCGGGGGGGGAGCAGTTCTTC

J: TRBJ1-5
V: TRBV11-2
D: -
size: -
CDR3: CASSYGQNQPQHF
DNA: TGTGCCAGCAGCTATGGACAGAATCAGCCCCAGCATTTT

J: TRBJ2-5
V: TRBV2
D: TRBD2
size: few
CDR3: CASEGGRYETQYF
DNA: TGTGCCAGTGAAGGCGGGAGGTACGAGACCCAGTACTTC

J: TRBJ1-4
V: TRBV5-8
D: -
size: -
CDR3: CASSLAAGVTEKLFF
DNA: TGTGCCAGCAGCTTGGCCGCAGGGGTGACGGAAAAACTGTTTTTT

J: TRBJ1-4
V: TRBV7-8
D: -
size: -
CDR3: CASSPGRTATNEKLFF
DNA: TGTGCCAGCAGCCCGGGGAGAACCGCAACTAATGAAAAACTGTTTTTT

J: TRBJ1-1
V: TRBV5-1
D: TRBD1
size: -
CDR3: CASSMDGTGSTEAFF
DNA: TGCGCCAGCAGCATGGACGGGACAGGGTCCACTGAAGCTTTCTTT

J: TRBJ1-2
V: TRBV7-2
D: TRBD1
size: -
CDR3: CASSPGDRLRQGTGYTF
DNA: TGTGCCAGCAGCCCAGGGGACAGGTTAAGACAGGGGACAGGCTACACCTTC

J: TRBJ2-7
V: TRBV30
D: -
size: few
CDR3: CAWSQLDSYEQYF
DNA: TGTGCCTGGAGTCAATTAGACTCCTACGAGCAGTACTTC

J: TRBJ1-2
V: TRBV14
D: -
size: -
CDR3: CASSPKRLQGYTF
DNA: TGTGCCAGCAGCCCCAAGAGGCTCCAGGGCTACACCTTC

J: TRBJ2-2
V: TRBV6-1
D: -
size: -
CDR3: CASSVGTQNTGELFF
DNA: TGTGCCAGCAGTGTCGGGACACAGAACACCGGGGAGCTGTTTTTT

J: TRBJ2-5
V: TRBV5-1
D: TRBD2
size: few
CDR3: CASSLGGSPTYQETQYF
DNA: TGCGCCAGCAGCTTGGGCGGGAGTCCCACCTACCAAGAGACCCAGTACTTC

J: TRBJ2-3
V: TRBV5-4
D: TRBD1
size: -
CDR3: CASSRTGDLSDTQYF
DNA: TGTGCCAGCAGCAGGACAGGGGATCTCTCAGATACGCAGTATTTT

J: TRBJ2-7
V: TRBV7-2
D: TRBD2
size: few
CDR3: CASSRSTSGRSSYEQYF
DNA: TGTGCCAGCAGCCGAAGTACTAGCGGGAGGTCATCCTACGAGCAGTACTTC

J: TRBJ2-1
V: TRBV30
D: TRBD1
size: few
CDR3: CAWSVIGSDRGLVRNEQFF
DNA: TGTGCCTGGAGTGTGATAGGTTCAGACAGGGGGCTGGTTAGGAATGAGCAGTTCTTC

J: TRBJ1-5
V: TRBV5-6
D: -
size: few
CDR3: CASSLNPGQPQHF
DNA: TGTGCCAGCAGCTTGAACCCGGGGCAGCCCCAGCATTTT

J: TRBJ1-5
V: TRBV28
D: TRBD1
size: -
CDR3: CASSPGQGNQPQHF
DNA: TGTGCCAGCAGCCCGGGACAGGGAAATCAGCCCCAGCATTTT

J: TRBJ2-1
V: TRBV5-1
D: TRBD2
size: -
CDR3: CASSFGLVAPYNEQFF
DNA: TGCGCCAGCAGCTTCGGACTAGTAGCGCCATACAATGAGCAGTTCTTC

J: TRBJ2-1
V: TRBV7-2
D: TRBD2
size: few
CDR3: CASSPQAGGPRYNEQFF
DNA: TGTGCCAGCAGCCCGCAGGCGGGAGGGCCCAGATACAATGAGCAGTTCTTC

J: TRBJ2-1
V: TRBV11-2
D: TRBD1
size: -
CDR3: CASSLGQGFRNEQFF
DNA: TGTGCCAGCAGCTTAGGACAGGGTTTTCGGAATGAGCAGTTCTTC

J: TRBJ1-1
V: TRBV19
D: -
size: few
CDR3: CASSSPLRGPRTEAFF
DNA: TGTGCCAGTAGTTCTCCCCTCAGGGGTCCCAGAACTGAAGCTTTCTTT

J: TRBJ2-1
V: TRBV19
D: -
size: many
CDR3: CASRQVHSYNEQFF
DNA: TGTGCCAGTAGACAAGTTCACTCCTACAATGAGCAGTTCTTC

J: TRBJ1-6
V: TRBV5-4
D: TRBD1
size: few
CDR3: CASSLGTGVGSPLHF
DNA: TGTGCCAGCAGCTTGGGAACAGGGGTAGGTTCACCCCTCCACTTT

J: TRBJ1-3
V: TRBV18
D: TRBD1
size: few
CDR3: CASSSGQGSSGNTIYF
DNA: TGTGCCAGCTCGTCGGGACAGGGGAGCTCTGGAAACACCATATATTTT

J: TRBJ2-3
V: TRBV4-2
D: -
size: few
CDR3: CASSLSESGLVWF
DNA: TGTGCCAGCAGCCTTTCAGAGTCAGGTTTGGTATGGTTT

J: TRBJ2-1
V: TRBV5-1
D: -
size: few
CDR3: CASSFQGSHEQFF
DNA: TGCGCCAGCAGCTTCCAGGGTTCCCATGAGCAGTTCTTC

J: TRBJ1-5
V: TRBV19
D: -
size: -
CDR3: CASTSRGHDNQPQHF
DNA: TGTGCCAGTACCTCCCGGGGACACGACAATCAGCCCCAGCATTTT